The next 18 T cell receptor beta chains were all read from a single sample in a study of cytomegalovirus exposure and HLA in healthy donors. In the PCR, 60 Vbeta and 13 Jbeta primers were used. This table comes from immunoSEQ multiplex PCR, and its TCRdb copy is limited to in-frame clones, with some not included. The table counts over 45,000 clones; 2.1% lies in the top ten. Material: PBMCs. The receptor set was obtained from a woman aged 18-35 years in good health and CMV-seronegative.

The chain joins TRBV5-1 to TRBJ1-5, with 7 bases fitting TRBD1. The CDR3 is 14 amino acids. Germline V gene data show CDR1 as SGHRS and CDR2 as YFSETQ. Trimming took 4 bases from V and 5 from J; bases not matched to a gene: 6. The CDR3 spells CASSATGSDQPQHF. CDR3 sequence (DNA): TGCGCCAGCAGCGCGACAGGGTCCGATCAGCCCCAGCATTTT.

The gene calls are TRBV19 and TRBJ2-2, with TRBD2 identical over 7 bases. There are 18 residues in the CDR3. V lost 2 bases and J lost 0; bases outside the gene matches: 9. Germline-derived CDR1 and CDR2 are LNHDA and SQIVND (reference sequence). As DNA, the CDR3 is TGTGCCAGTAGTATACGGGGGAGGGAGGACCCGAACACCGGGGAGCTGTTTTTT. Translating gives CASSIRGREDPNTGELFF.

The V and J genes are TRBV11-2 and TRBJ1-1; D is undetermined. The length of the CDR3 is 12 residues. Germline CDR1 reads SGHAT; CDR2 reads FQNNGV. The ends were cut back, 2 bases at V and 9 bases at J, with 10 bases in the middle. The CDR3 spells CASSLFGIQAFF. CDR3 nucleotides: TGTGCCAGCAGCTTATTCGGGATTCAAGCTTTCTTT.

The CDR3 loop is CASKPSGVDEQFF. The CDR3 coding sequence is TGTGCCAGCAAACCCTCGGGGGTCGATGAGCAGTTCTTC. The J gene is TRBJ2-1, the V gene TRBV6-5, with D possibly being TRBD2 (6 bases). Looked up from germline, CDR1 is MNHEY and CDR2 is SVGAGI. V gave up 7 bases and J gave up 8 bases, with 15 bases separating them. CDR3 length: 13 residues.

The CDR3 loop reads CASSYARGQGSNIYF. Here the CDR3 DNA reads TGTGCCAGCAGTTACGCGAGAGGACAGGGGAGCAACATATATTTT. The J gene is TRBJ1-3, the V gene TRBV6-5; 9 bases line up with TRBD1. Germline-derived CDR1 and CDR2 are MNHEY and SVGAGI. V lost 2 bases to trimming and J lost 12 bases; unmatched junction nucleotides: 11. The CDR3 extends over 15 amino acids.

For this clone: The junction differs from germline at one of its ends, possibly a read error. Different DNA sequences within this sample yield the same CDR3. This chain uses TRBV18 with TRBJ1-6; D gene unclear. From germline, CDR1 is KGHSH and CDR2 LQKENI. This CDR3 is 13 amino acids long. The CDR3 nucleotides read TGTGCCAGCTCACCACGAGAGGATTCACCCCTACACTTT. Amino acids: CASSPREDSPLHF.

The J gene is TRBJ2-3, the V gene TRBV10-1, with unresolved D. CDR3 length: 12 amino acids. Trimming removed 7 bases from V and 2 bases from J, with 7 bases in between. CDR1 WNHNN and CDR2 SYGVQD come from the germline V gene (reference sequence). The CDR3 is CASIEITDTQYF. CDR3 nucleotides: TGCGCCAGCATCGAGATCACAGATACGCAGTATTTT.

The chain has TRBV28 and TRBJ2-1, with 8 bases identical to TRBD2. CDR1 is MDHEN and CDR2 is SYDVKM in the germline V gene. CDR3 length: 13 amino acids. V lost 5 bases, J lost 11 bases, and 8 bases stayed unmatched. Here the CDR3 reads CASSRLPGGKQFF. CDR3 nucleotide sequence: TGTGCCAGCAGTCGACTTCCGGGGGGGAAGCAGTTCTTC. The whole variable domain, remainder taken from reference TRBV28 and TRBJ2-1, is DVKVTQSSRYLVKRTGEKVFLECVQDMDHENMFWYRQDPGLGLRLIYFSYDVKMKEKGDIPEGYSVSREKKERFSLILESASTNQTSMYLCASSRLPGGKQFFGPGTRLTVL.

The chain couples TRBV6-4 to TRBJ2-5; D possibly corresponds to TRBD1 (7 bases). Looked up from germline, CDR1 is MRHNA and CDR2 is SNTAGT. This CDR3 is 15 amino acids long. Trimming removed 6 bases at V and 2 bases at J, with 16 bases between. The CDR3 sequence is CASSPRAGGQETQYF. The CDR3, as DNA: TGTGCCAGCAGCCCCCGGGCAGGGGGGCAAGAGACCCAGTACTTC.

This chain joins TRBV2 and TRBJ2-3; tentatively, D is TRBD2 (6 bases). There are 15 residues in the CDR3. In germline, CDR1 is SNHLY, CDR2 FYNNEI. Trimming pared 1 base from V and 1 base from J, leaving 9 bases between. The CDR3 coding sequence is TGTGCCAGCAGTGAAGTTGGACTACGCACAGATACGCAGTATTTT. Its translation: CASSEVGLRTDTQYF.

The chain employs TRBV28 and TRBJ2-1, with 8 bases fitting TRBD2. After removal of 8 bases from V and 4 bases from J, the junction contained 13 bases not matched to a gene. CDR1 is MDHEN, CDR2 SYDVKM, per germline. This CDR3 is 16 amino acids long. In DNA, the CDR3 is TGTGCCAGCGCAACAGCGGGAGCAATGGGGTACAATGAGCAGTTCTTC. It translates to CASATAGAMGYNEQFF.

This chain connects TRBV6-5 to TRBJ1-2, with 8 bases aligning to TRBD1. V was clipped by 6 bases and J by 3 bases; unmatched bases: 3. The CDR3 extends over 13 amino acids. Germline loops: CDR1 MNHEY, CDR2 SVGAGI. The CDR3 sequence is CASRTDRDYGYTF. CDR3 nucleotide sequence: TGTGCCAGCAGAACGGACAGGGACTATGGCTACACCTTC.

The CDR3 protein is CASRDIVGSPLHF. The CDR3 DNA sequence: TGTGCCAGCCGGGACATCGTAGGATCACCCCTCCACTTT. This chain uses TRBV2 with TRBJ1-6; TRBD1 might be the D (6 bases). V was shortened by 8 bases and J by 10 bases, with 15 bases between the two germline ends. There are 13 residues in the CDR3. Germline V gene data show CDR1 as SNHLY and CDR2 as FYNNEI.

The chain has TRBV5-1 and TRBJ1-5; D remains unclear. Per germline, CDR1 SGHRS and CDR2 YFSETQ. Trimming took 0 bases from V and 0 from J, leaving 4 bases between them. This CDR3 contains 14 residues. CDR3 region: CASSLDISNQPQHF. CDR3 bases: TGCGCCAGCAGCTTGGACATTAGCAATCAGCCCCAGCATTTT.

V is TRBV5-1 and J is TRBJ2-2, with TRBD1 as a possible D gene (6 bases). The V end was cut by 0 bases, the J end by 6 bases, with 9 bases between. The CDR3 contains 14 residues. In germline, CDR1 is SGHRS, CDR2 YFSETQ. The CDR3: CASSLGPGAGELFF. The DNA of the CDR3 is TGCGCCAGCAGCTTGGGTCCAGGGGCCGGGGAGCTGTTTTTT.

This chain uses TRBV5-4 with TRBJ2-3; D not certain. V was pared by 0 bases and J by 0 bases, with 8 bases between. The CDR3 is made up of 15 amino acids. In germline, CDR1 is SGHNT, CDR2 YYREEE (reference sequence). The CDR3 DNA follows: TGTGCCAGCAGCTTGGACAGTGGTAGCACAGATACGCAGTATTTT. Residues: CASSLDSGSTDTQYF.

The chain uses TRBV15 and TRBJ1-5; D gene unclear. The V end lost 5 bases, the J end lost 0 bases, and 8 bases lay between the germline ends. CDR1 and CDR2 (germline): LNHNV, YYDKDF (reference sequence). The CDR3 runs 14 residues. This CDR3 reads CATSLASSNQPQHF. Written as DNA, the CDR3 is TGTGCCACCAGCTTAGCCTCTAGCAATCAGCCCCAGCATTTT.

The chain is built from TRBV7-3 and TRBJ2-5; possibly TRBD2 for D (6 bases). V was pared by 0 bases and J by 7 bases, with 9 bases between. Looked up from germline, CDR1 is SGHTA and CDR2 is FQGTGA. This CDR3 is built from 13 residues. The DNA of the CDR3 is TGTGCCAGCAGCTTAACCTCAGCGGGGACCCAGTACTTC. Its translation: CASSLTSAGTQYF.